Each of the 32 T cell receptor beta chains below was sequenced from the same sample in a study of blood T cell repertoires in COVID-19. Method: immunoSEQ multiplex PCR; TCRdb's copy keeps in-frame clones and lacks some. Of about 68,000 clones in the sample, roughly 85% are singletons; the top ten hold over 7.5%. The sample taken for sequencing was peripheral blood. Receptor source: a man aged 30-40 years with acute or convalescent COVID-19.

This sequence joins TRBV7-9 and TRBJ1-1; 7 bases map to TRBD1. Germline lookup yields CDR1 SEHNR and CDR2 FQNEAQ (reference sequence). The trim removed 5 bases at V and 4 bases at J, leaving 7 bases unmatched. This CDR3 spans 14 amino acids. The CDR3 loop reads CASSPTQGSTEAFF. The CDR3 region has the DNA TGTGCCAGCAGCCCAACACAGGGGTCCACTGAAGCTTTCTTT.

J is TRBJ2-5 and V is TRBV6-2 or TRBV6-3, with D possibly being TRBD1 or TRBD2 (6 bases each). The CDR3 length is 12 residues. V was pared by 9 bases and J by 5 bases, with 13 bases between. The germline gives CDR1 MNHEY, CDR2 SVGEGT. This CDR3 is CASSRGLETQYF. DNA for the CDR3: TGTGCCAGTAGCAGGGGACTGGAGACCCAGTACTTC.

This chain connects TRBV5-1 to TRBJ2-7; possible D gene TRBD1, 7 bases. Germline CDR1 is SGHRS and CDR2 is YFSETQ. The CDR3 runs 15 residues. Trimming left V 0 bases short and J 2 bases short, with 12 bases between. This CDR3 reads CASSLAAGQTYEQYF. For the CDR3, the DNA is TGCGCCAGCAGCTTGGCCGCGGGACAGACCTACGAGCAGTACTTC.

This clone was seen just once. The rearrangement joins TRBV11-2 to TRBJ2-1; tentatively, D is TRBD2 (6 bases). Looked up from germline, CDR1 is SGHAT and CDR2 is FQNNGV. This CDR3 is built from 15 residues. The germline V and J ends were trimmed by 0 bases and 7 bases, with 13 bases remaining between them. This CDR3 is CASSLDVAGRNEQFF. The CDR3 nucleotides are TGTGCCAGCAGCTTAGATGTAGCAGGGAGGAATGAGCAGTTCTTC. Based on the CDR3 plus reference TRBV11-2 and TRBJ2-1, the full variable domain is EAGVAQSPRYKIIEKRQSVAFWCNPISGHATLYWYQQILGQGPKLLIQFQNNGVVDDSQLPKDRFSAERLKGVDSTLKIQPAKLEDSAVYLCASSLDVAGRNEQFFGPGTRLTVL.

This clone has only a few counts. V is TRBV21-1 and J is TRBJ1-4; the table calls TRBD1, which could not be checked here. TRBV21-1 constitutes a pseudogene. The CDR3 is 14 amino acids. CDR3 loop: CASSKRGFCEKLFF. The CDR3 DNA reads as TGTGCCAGCAGCAAAAGGGGGTTCTGTGAAAAACTGTTTTTT.

The J gene is TRBJ1-4, the V gene TRBV10-1; no reliable D call. The V gene lost 3 bases and the J gene lost 11 bases, with 10 bases spanning the gap. Germline-derived CDR1 and CDR2 are WNHNN and SYGVQD (reference sequence). CDR3 length: 12 amino acids. The CDR3 is CASSEGLEKLFF. CDR3 in DNA: TGCGCCAGCAGTGAAGGACTCGAGAAACTGTTTTTT.

This sequence joins TRBV19 and TRBJ2-7, with 11 bases lining up with TRBD2. The CDR3 runs to 14 residues. V lost 7 bases and J lost 3; bases outside the gene matches: 5. Germline V gene sequence: CDR1 LNHDA, CDR2 SQIVND (reference sequence). This chain's CDR3 is CASKGTSGYYEQYF. DNA of the CDR3: TGTGCCAGTAAAGGGACTAGCGGTTACTACGAGCAGTACTTC. The entire variable domain, with the rest obtained from reference TRBV19 and TRBJ2-7, is as follows: DGGITQSPKYLFRKEGQNVTLSCEQNLNHDAMYWYRQDPGQGLRLIYYSQIVNDFQKGDIAEGYSVSREKKESFPLTVTSAQKNPTAFYLCASKGTSGYYEQYFGPGTRLTVT.

V usage is TRBV11-2 and J usage is TRBJ2-1; 10 bases fit TRBD1. The CDR3 totals 16 residues. The junction had 10 bases not matched to a gene; V was cut back by 7 bases and J by 4 bases. CDR1 and CDR2 from the germline V gene are SGHAT and FQNNGV. The CDR3 protein is CASTRSGTGVYNEQFF. CDR3 sequence (DNA): TGTGCCAGCACCCGATCTGGGACAGGGGTTTACAATGAGCAGTTCTTC.

The chain joins TRBV6-2 or TRBV6-3 to TRBJ2-7; 8 bases align to TRBD1. This CDR3 is 16 amino acids long. The V segment lost 4 bases and the J segment 6 bases; nucleotides outside the gene matches: 14. CDR1 is MNHEY and CDR2 is SVGEGT in the germline V gene. CDR3 bases: TGTGCCAGCAGTTCAAATCCGGGACAGGACAGGCTCGAGCAGTACTTC. Translating it yields CASSSNPGQDRLEQYF.

The rearrangement uses TRBV7-9 and TRBJ2-3; no firm D call. CDR1 and CDR2 from the germline V gene are SEHNR and FQNEAQ (reference sequence). The ends were cut back, 4 bases at V and 0 bases at J, with 8 bases in the middle. The CDR3 has 14 amino acids. The CDR3 coding sequence is TGTGCCAGCAGCTCCGTATCTAGCACAGATACGCAGTATTTT. It translates to CASSSVSSTDTQYF.

The chain links TRBV30 to TRBJ1-4; no firm D call. This CDR3 comprises 14 residues. The germline V gene encodes CDR1 GTSNPN and CDR2 SVGIG (reference sequence). V lost 0 bases and J lost 8, with 13 bases in between. CDR3: CAWSVLAGGEKLFF. In DNA, the CDR3 is TGTGCCTGGAGTGTATTAGCAGGAGGCGAAAAACTGTTTTTT.

The chain's CDR3 is CASSMTSGRTETQYF. Here the CDR3 DNA reads TGTGCCAGCAGCATGACTAGCGGGAGAACCGAGACCCAGTACTTC. The chain couples TRBV5-4 to TRBJ2-5, with 12 bases fitting TRBD2. V dropped 4 bases and J dropped 5; count of bases not matched to a gene: 6. The germline V gene encodes CDR1 SGHNT and CDR2 YYREEE (reference sequence). This CDR3 region has 15 residues.

The J gene is TRBJ2-1, the V gene TRBV3-1 (or the pseudogene TRBV3-2), with 7 bases matching TRBD2. CDR1 LGHDT and CDR2 YNNKEL come from the germline V gene (reference sequence). The V segment lost 3 bases and the J segment 8 bases; nucleotides outside the gene matches: 7. The CDR3 runs to 14 residues. The CDR3 reads CASSQVGRSDEQFF. CDR3 nucleotide sequence: TGTGCCAGCAGCCAGGTCGGGAGGTCGGATGAGCAGTTCTTC.

The gene calls are TRBV2 and TRBJ2-7, with D maybe TRBD1 (5 bases). This CDR3 has 14 amino acids. Germline lookup yields CDR1 SNHLY and CDR2 FYNNEI. V was cut by 6 bases and J by 0 bases, with 12 bases left in between. The CDR3 DNA reads TGTGCCAGCAGGTCGGACACCAACTCCTACGAGCAGTACTTC. Translation: CASRSDTNSYEQYF.

The gene calls are TRBV5-4 and TRBJ1-3; D is perhaps TRBD1 (6 bases). Deletions cut 6 bases from V and 11 bases from J, with 24 bases between. The CDR3 loop spans 15 amino acids. Germline lookup yields CDR1 SGHNT and CDR2 YYREEE (reference sequence). The CDR3 loop is CASTISGTTGAAIYF. CDR3 in DNA: TGTGCCAGCACTATATCCGGGACAACCGGGGCAGCCATATATTTT.

The V call is TRBV18, the J call TRBJ1-2; possibly TRBD1 for D (6 bases). The V gene lost 1 base and the J gene lost 8 bases, with 14 bases spanning the gap. This CDR3 has 14 residues. The germline V gene has CDR1 KGHSH and CDR2 LQKENI. The CDR3 DNA is TGTGCCAGCTCACCACAGGGCGGACAGCAGGGCTACACCTTC. Translation gives CASSPQGGQQGYTF.

The CDR3, as DNA: TGTGCCAGCAGTGAAAAGGGGACAGGGGCCATGAACACTGAAGCTTTCTTT. The encoded protein is CASSEKGTGAMNTEAFF. The rearrangement links TRBV6-1 to TRBJ1-1, with TRBD1 matching 10 bases. The germline CDR1 and CDR2 sequences are MNHNS and SASEGT. The V and J ends lost 2 bases and 0 bases, in that order; junction bases with no gene match: 6. The CDR3 has 17 amino acids.

This clone was observed many times. This sequence joins TRBV10-2 and TRBJ1-1; no clear D gene. V dropped 8 bases and J dropped 0 bases, with 10 bases sitting between them. In germline, CDR1 is WSHSY, CDR2 SAAADI. The CDR3 totals 13 residues. The DNA for the CDR3 is TGCGCCAGCGGAGGGCAGATGAACACTGAAGCTTTCTTT. Translating gives CASGGQMNTEAFF.

The J gene is TRBJ2-1, the V gene TRBV27; a possible D gene is TRBD1 (5 bases). Trimming pared 6 bases from V and 5 bases from J, leaving 20 bases between. CDR3 length equals 16 residues. Germline V gene lookup returns CDR1 MNHEY and CDR2 SMNVEV (reference sequence). The CDR3 bases are TGTGCCAGCAGAACCCTTTTTGGGGCTGGAGACAATGAGCAGTTCTTC. Its translation: CASRTLFGAGDNEQFF.

This clone is a singleton in its sample. The chain recombines TRBV6-5 with TRBJ1-6; D not resolved. V lost 0 bases and J lost 9, with 12 bases in between. CDR3 length: 15 residues. Per the germline V gene, CDR1 is MNHEY and CDR2 is SVGAGI. CDR3 in DNA: TGTGCCAGCAGTTACTCGAAACTGGGGAGTTCACCCCTCCACTTT. Translation gives CASSYSKLGSSPLHF.

This clone was observed a handful of times. The chain combines TRBV18 with TRBJ2-1; D not resolved. Germline CDR1 reads KGHSH; CDR2 reads LQKENI. This CDR3 spans 12 amino acids. Trimming stripped 1 base from V and 9 bases from J, with 7 bases between. CDR3 nucleotides: TGTGCCAGCTCACCACAAGTCGGTGAGCAGTTCTTC. It specifies CASSPQVGEQFF.

This clone was detected a few times. This chain links TRBV9 with TRBJ2-2; no reliable D call. The CDR3 is made up of 15 amino acids. V lost 0 bases to trimming and J lost 1 base, with 7 bases between them. Germline loops: CDR1 SGDLS, CDR2 YYNGEE. In DNA, the CDR3 is TGTGCCAGCAGCGTAGGTGGCAGGAACACCGGGGAGCTGTTTTTT. This gives the protein CASSVGGRNTGELFF.

The gene calls are TRBV6-5 and TRBJ2-7; 7 bases are shared with TRBD1. CDR1 MNHEY and CDR2 SVGAGI come from the germline V gene. Trimming removed 7 bases from V and 4 bases from J; junction bases left unmatched: 13. The length of the CDR3 is 15 residues. The CDR3 DNA reads TGTGCCAGCACCCCTGCAGGGGGACGGATTTACGAGCAGTACTTC. Residues: CASTPAGGRIYEQYF.

The chain couples TRBV29-1 to TRBJ2-7; 8 bases are a match to TRBD1. V gave up 5 bases and J gave up 0 bases; unmatched junction bases: 9. The CDR3 has 15 residues. CDR1 and CDR2 (germline): SQVTM, ANQGSEA. The CDR3 is CSVRTGPESSYEQYF. CDR3 in DNA: TGCAGCGTTCGGACAGGGCCCGAGAGCTCCTACGAGCAGTACTTC.

This clone came up once. V and J are TRBV6-5 and TRBJ2-5; no clear D gene. CDR3 length: 11 amino acids. Germline CDR1 MNHEY, CDR2 SVGAGI. Deletions cut 8 bases from V and 2 bases from J, with 6 bases between. Here the CDR3 reads CASLGQETQYF. The CDR3 DNA reads as TGTGCCAGCCTCGGGCAAGAGACCCAGTACTTC.

This clone was recorded only once. The J gene is TRBJ1-5, the V gene TRBV12-3 or TRBV12-4, with D uncertain. V dropped 5 bases and J dropped 6 bases, with 11 bases sitting between them. The CDR3 contains 13 residues. Written as DNA, the CDR3 is TGTGCCAGCAGTCAGACCTGGGCTCAGCCCCAGCATTTT. Protein product: CASSQTWAQPQHF.

This sequence joins TRBV9 and TRBJ2-3; TRBD2 agrees at 8 bases. The germline gives CDR1 SGDLS, CDR2 YYNGEE. This CDR3 is built from 16 residues. With 1 base clipped from V and 1 base from J, the junction kept 5 bases outside the gene matches. The CDR3 here is CASSVFSGIGTDTQYF. The CDR3 DNA sequence: TGTGCCAGCAGCGTATTTAGCGGGATCGGCACAGATACGCAGTATTTT.

This chain joins TRBV6-5 and TRBJ1-5; 7 nucleotides match TRBD1. The CDR3 runs 16 residues. The ends lost 2 bases at V and 2 bases at J; junction bases unmatched: 6. Germline V lookup: CDR1 MNHEY, CDR2 SVGAGI. The CDR3 region is CASSYHTGVGNQPQHF. The CDR3, as DNA: TGTGCCAGCAGTTACCACACAGGGGTGGGCAATCAGCCCCAGCATTTT.

This chain links TRBV27 with TRBJ1-1; 7 bases line up with TRBD1. J lost 5 bases, V lost 6 bases, and 9 bases had no gene match. Germline CDR1 reads MNHEY; CDR2 reads SMNVEV (reference sequence). The CDR3 is 14 amino acids. The chain's CDR3 is CASSHDRERTEAFF. The CDR3, as DNA: TGTGCCAGCAGCCACGACAGGGAAAGGACTGAAGCTTTCTTT.

The chain is built from TRBV5-1 and TRBJ2-3, with TRBD2 as a possible D gene (5 bases). Germline assignment: CDR1 SGHRS and CDR2 YFSETQ. V was trimmed by 4 bases and J by 4 bases, leaving 19 bases between them. This CDR3 is built from 16 residues. The CDR3 sequence: CASSPGLGGTPDTQYF. The DNA for the CDR3 is TGCGCCAGCAGCCCGGGCTTAGGAGGCACACCAGATACGCAGTATTTT.

This chain connects TRBV3-1 (or the pseudogene TRBV3-2) to TRBJ1-2, with TRBD1 identical over 7 bases. V shed 4 bases, J shed 6 bases, and the junction held 14 bases outside the gene matches. CDR1 is LGHDT and CDR2 is YNNKEL in the germline V gene (reference sequence). The CDR3 covers 16 residues. The CDR3 nucleotides are TGTGCCAGCAGCCCACCGACAGGGCGGATTCGAGATGGCTACACCTTC. Translation gives CASSPPTGRIRDGYTF.

The chain employs TRBV5-1 and TRBJ2-3; 13 bases align to TRBD2. Germline V gene data show CDR1 as SGHRS and CDR2 as YFSETQ. This CDR3 contains 18 residues. V dropped 4 bases and J dropped 4; count of bases not matched to a gene: 12. Written as DNA, the CDR3 is TGCGCCAGCAGCCCCCAAAGGACTAGCGGGAGCGGATCAGATACGCAGTATTTT. Protein: CASSPQRTSGSGSDTQYF.